This T cell receptor beta chain derives from a study of blood T cell repertoires in COVID-19. In the study overall: Material from acute and convalescent COVID-19 was sourced from the United States, Italy and Spain.

The CDR3 loop spans 16 amino acids. Trimming took off 6 bases at V and 3 bases at J, with 21 bases between the two ends. Germline assignment: CDR1 LNHDA and CDR2 SQIVND (reference sequence). The assay was immunoSEQ multiplex PCR, and TCRdb's table has in-frame clones only and misses some. This table holds fewer than 250,000 clones, roughly 80% found once. This clonotype was sampled from a woman aged 45-60 years with acute or convalescent COVID-19. The V gene is TRBV19, the J gene TRBJ2-7; D may be TRBD2 (6 bases). The source material was peripheral blood. The CDR3 is CASSPRDRGRIYEQYF. Here the CDR3 DNA reads TGTGCCAGTAGCCCTAGGGATCGGGGGAGGATCTACGAGCAGTACTTC.